This T cell receptor (beta chain) was identified in a study of CD8+CD57+ T cells in acquired aplastic anemia. Profiling of TCR beta VDJ combinations and CDR3 sequences used genomic DNA as template. One entry per CDR3 protein, called by TCRdb with MiXCR from the reads. The data show roughly 50,000 distinct CDR3 sequences, roughly 69% seen once. Germline CDR1 reads ENHRY; CDR2 reads SYGVKD. This CDR3 region has 12 residues. Between the trimmed V and J ends, which lost 6 bases and 3 bases, there was a span of 6 bases. The chain employs TRBV10-3 and TRBJ1-3; possibly TRBD1 for D (6 bases). The receptor comes from a human donor in good health, serving as a control. The specimen sequenced was sorted CD4+, CD8+, or CD8+CD57+ T cells (not recorded which) from PBMCs. Here the CDR3 reads CAIRDSGNTIYF. CDR3 nucleotides: TGTGCCATCAGGGACAGTGGAAACACCATATATTTT.